The T cell receptor beta chain described here comes from a study of blood T cell repertoires in COVID-19. As for the study in general: Both acute and convalescent COVID-19 samples were obtained from the United States, Italy and Spain.

Assay used: immunoSEQ multiplex PCR; TCRdb lists only in-frame clones, some missing. Here the sample spans a few hundred thousand clones, approximately 90% being singletons. The ends lost 6 bases at V and 3 bases at J; junction bases unmatched: 2. The CDR3 has 13 amino acids. Enrollees, about 18 to 95 years old, lived in 24 US areas. Categorization into cohorts depended on clinical history that participants reported. In Cohort 3, a recovered donor had either two negative PCRs, clearance, or symptom resolution. Sequenced material: PBMCs or T cells enriched from blood (not recorded which). The chain couples TRBV12-3 or TRBV12-4 to TRBJ1-3, with 7 positions matching TRBD1. This sequence originates from a woman in her 50s who had recovered from COVID-19. The CDR3 DNA reads as TGTGCCAGCAGGGGACAGAGTGGAAACACCATATATTTT. Amino acid sequence: CASRGQSGNTIYF.